The present T cell receptor beta chain was sequenced within a study of T cell repertoires in cytomegalovirus infection. Study-level information: CMV infection plus the matching HLA type was flagged by public TCR beta signatures.

V was cut by 3 bases and J by 7 bases, with 13 bases left in between. CDR3 size: 14 residues. TCRdb reprocessed the reads with MiXCR, giving one entry per CDR3 protein. This sample has over 450,000 distinct CDR3 sequences, with 11% found just once. This clonotype was detected many times. Its antigen is as yet unknown. Whole-study findings and limits: Pooled public TCR beta family frequency picked out CMV carriers with the relevant HLA. CMV-specific TCR beta clonotypes restricted by HLA-C dominated the ex vivo response.

The sequencing input was PBMCs. The receptor was isolated from a human donor in good health (CMV status not recorded). Some clones in this sample may be carry-over from other donors' samples. V is TRBV12-3 or TRBV12-4 and J is TRBJ1-5; tentative D call: TRBD1 (5 bases). The CDR3 loop is CASSFGLDSQPQHF. The CDR3 DNA sequence: TGTGCCAGCAGTTTCGGACTTGACAGCCAGCCCCAGCATTTT.